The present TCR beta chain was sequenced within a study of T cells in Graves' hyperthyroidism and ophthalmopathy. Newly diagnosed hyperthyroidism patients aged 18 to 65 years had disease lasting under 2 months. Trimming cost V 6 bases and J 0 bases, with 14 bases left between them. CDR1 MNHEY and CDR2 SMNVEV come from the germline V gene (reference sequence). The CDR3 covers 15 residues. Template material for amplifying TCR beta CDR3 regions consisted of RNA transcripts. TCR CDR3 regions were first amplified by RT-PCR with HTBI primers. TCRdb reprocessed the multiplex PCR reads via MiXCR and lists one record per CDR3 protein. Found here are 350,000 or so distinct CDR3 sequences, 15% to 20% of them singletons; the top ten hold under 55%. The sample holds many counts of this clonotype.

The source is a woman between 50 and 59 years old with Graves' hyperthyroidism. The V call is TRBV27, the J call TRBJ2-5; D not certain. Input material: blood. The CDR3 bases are TGTGCCAGCAGCCAATGGGGAACAGACCAAGAGACCCAGTACTTC. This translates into CASSQWGTDQETQYF.